This TCR beta chain was found in a study of vaccination effects on CD4 cells after COVID-19. Findings and caveats of the study: The study found marked clonal contraction of infection- and vaccine-induced clones late after vaccination.

Peptide-pool stimulation followed by sequencing identified expanded antigen-specific CD4+ clonotypes in the ViraFEST assay. After less than 11 days in culture, the CD4+ T cells were isolated. The protocol was immunoSEQ multiplex PCR, while the TCRdb copy is restricted to in-frame clones and leaves out a portion. The sample shows under 13,000 clones, approximately 74% of them seen only once. This clone showed up just a few times. The antigen remains unidentified. This sequence originates from a human donor who received a COVID-19 vaccine. The sample consisted of CD4+ T cells from PBMCs cultured with HCoV-229E spike peptides, taken before COVID-19 vaccination.

This chain's CDR3 is CASRPQGAPGELFF. In nucleotides, the CDR3 is TGTGCCAGTCGCCCCCAGGGGGCGCCCGGGGAGCTGTTTTTT. The chain carries TRBV19 and TRBJ2-2; 8 bases line up with TRBD1. Losses at the gene ends were 8 bases for V and 6 bases for J; bases not matched to a gene: 8. This CDR3 has 14 residues. Germline V lookup: CDR1 LNHDA, CDR2 SQIVND (reference sequence). Together with reference TRBV19 and TRBJ2-2, the CDR3 gives the full variable domain: DGGITQSPKYLFRKEGQNVTLSCEQNLNHDAMYWYRQDPGQGLRLIYYSQIVNDFQKGDIAEGYSVSREKKESFPLTVTSAQKNPTAFYLCASRPQGAPGELFFGEGSRLTVL.